A single sample is the source of the 20 T cell receptor beta chains below, sequenced in a study of T cell repertoires in cytomegalovirus infection (dated by TCRdb to the late 2010s). Instrument on record: Illumina HiSeq 1500. TCRdb trimmed the raw reads at Q25, called clones with MiXCR and kept productive beta chains. Each record represents a unique CDR3 protein, reported with the most common genes and DNA among its rows. Counted in this sample were around 900,000 distinct CDR3 sequences; around 30% of them appeared once. The ten largest clones capture about an eighth of the sample. What the treatment or condition label conveys for this sample: in vitro stimulation with specific CMV peptide epitopes to enrich CMV-specific T cells. Antigens of these TCRs are unknown. Sequenced material: cultured CD8+ T cells from PBMCs, taken from culture after CMV antigen stimulation. These receptors all come from a human donor in good health (CMV status not recorded). Some clones in this sample may be carry-over from other donors' samples.

The J gene is TRBJ2-5, the V gene TRBV24-1; D gene unclear. CDR1 is KGHDR and CDR2 is SFDVKD in the germline V gene. Trimming left V 4 bases short and J 2 bases short, with 16 bases between. CDR3 length: 16 residues. The CDR3 here is CATSDPAAADQETQYF. In nucleotides, the CDR3 is TGTGCCACCAGTGACCCCGCGGCGGCAGATCAAGAGACCCAGTACTTC.

This clonotype was counted a few times. The rearrangement joins TRBV6-6 to TRBJ1-1; D not resolved. This CDR3 has 12 residues. The V gene's germline CDR1 is MNHNY and CDR2 SVGAGI (reference sequence). Trimming cost V 6 bases and J 8 bases, with 13 bases left between them. The CDR3 sequence is CASRDWAYEAFF. CDR3 sequence (DNA): TGTGCCAGCAGGGACTGGGCTTACGAAGCTTTCTTT.

This clonotype occurred a few times. The chain recombines TRBV12-3 or TRBV12-4 with TRBJ1-4; D not resolved. With 5 bases removed from V and 8 bases from J, the gap between germline ends came to 24 bases. The CDR3 is made up of 17 amino acids. CDR3: CASSQRAQQSNNEKLFF. The CDR3 coding sequence is TGTGCCAGCAGTCAAAGGGCACAGCAGTCTAACAACGAAAAACTGTTTTTT.

This clonotype was seen only a few times. The chain is built from TRBV10-3 and TRBJ2-3, with TRBD2 matching 12 bases. Germline CDR1 ENHRY, CDR2 SYGVKD. The trim removed 6 bases at V and 4 bases at J, leaving 14 bases unmatched. The CDR3 is 18 amino acids. DNA of the CDR3: TGTGCCATCAGCTCCGGGACTAGCGGGCCAAGGGGGGCAGATACGCAGTATTTT. Its protein is CAISSGTSGPRGADTQYF.

This CDR3 is CASSRQRGGLIADTQYF. The CDR3 DNA reads as TGCGCCAGCAGCCGACAGCGGGGGGGCCTTATCGCAGATACGCAGTATTTT. The gene calls are TRBV4-1 and TRBJ2-3, with TRBD2 matching over 10 bases. This CDR3 comprises 17 residues. Per the germline V gene, CDR1 is MGHRA and CDR2 is YSYEKL. The trim removed 4 bases at V and 4 bases at J, leaving 11 bases unmatched.

The table lists this clonotype with a few counts. V is TRBV6-5 and J is TRBJ1-1, with unresolved D. The germline gives CDR1 MNHEY, CDR2 SVGAGI. The CDR3 extends over 14 amino acids. V was clipped by 0 bases and J by 8 bases, with 13 bases between them. The CDR3 reads CASSYSGFGREAFF. CDR3 DNA sequence: TGTGCCAGCAGTTACTCGGGATTTGGCAGGGAAGCTTTCTTT.

The chain combines TRBV5-1 with TRBJ1-1, with 7 nucleotides matching TRBD1. The CDR3 is 16 amino acids. Trimming removed 4 bases from V and 5 bases from J; junction bases left unmatched: 14. From germline, CDR1 is SGHRS and CDR2 YFSETQ. The CDR3 region has the DNA TGCGCCAGCAGCCTCCAAACGACAGGGCGTTTGACTGAAGCTTTCTTT. It codes for CASSLQTTGRLTEAFF.

This chain links TRBV27 with TRBJ2-1; possibly TRBD1 for D (6 bases). Germline V gives CDR1 MNHEY, CDR2 SMNVEV (reference sequence). V lost 3 bases and J 9 bases, leaving 12 bases between the germline ends. CDR3 length: 13 amino acids. The CDR3 nucleotides are TGTGCCAGCAGTTTCGGACAGACCGGTGAGCAGTTCTTC. Translated: CASSFGQTGEQFF.

The chain has TRBV4-1 and TRBJ1-1; 8 bases line up with TRBD1. This CDR3 spans 15 amino acids. The J segment lost 5 bases and the V segment lost 3 bases, leaving 8 bases of the junction unmatched. CDR1 is MGHRA and CDR2 is YSYEKL in the germline V gene. The CDR3 DNA follows: TGCGCCAGCAGCCATCCAGGACAGGGCTGGACTGAAGCTTTCTTT. This translates into CASSHPGQGWTEAFF.

This clonotype was observed a few times. The genes are TRBV7-9 and TRBJ2-2, with D perhaps TRBD2 (5 bases). Germline V lookup: CDR1 SEHNR, CDR2 FQNEAQ (reference sequence). CDR3 length equals 17 residues. Trimming stripped 0 bases from V and 5 bases from J, with 16 bases between. The CDR3 sequence is CASSLALGGLGTGELFF. CDR3 in DNA: TGTGCCAGCAGCTTAGCCCTTGGCGGACTTGGAACCGGGGAGCTGTTTTTT.

Many counts were recorded for this clonotype. In DNA, the CDR3 is TGTGCCAGCAGCTTCGTGAACACTGAAGCTTTCTTT. It specifies CASSFVNTEAFF. The chain is built from TRBV7-2 and TRBJ1-1, with unresolved D. There are 12 residues in the CDR3. Trimming took 3 bases from V and 0 from J, leaving 2 bases between them. From germline, CDR1 is SGHTA and CDR2 FQGNSA.

This clonotype was found once. The chain has TRBV5-4 and TRBJ2-3, with 9 bases identical to TRBD1. This CDR3 spans 17 amino acids. The germline V gene encodes CDR1 SGHNT and CDR2 YYREEE (reference sequence). V lost 6 bases and J lost 3; bases outside the gene matches: 14. Here the CDR3 DNA reads TGTGCCAGCAACTCGACCGGGACAGGGATATTGACAGATACGCAGTATTTT. It codes for CASNSTGTGILTDTQYF.

This clonotype appeared once. The chain is built from TRBV27 and TRBJ1-4; 8 positions agree with TRBD1. V shed 3 bases and J 7 bases; nucleotides not matched to a gene: 7. The CDR3 length is 15 residues. Per germline, CDR1 MNHEY and CDR2 SMNVEV (reference sequence). CDR3 loop: CASSFYGTGGEKLFF. Written as DNA, the CDR3 is TGTGCCAGCAGTTTTTACGGGACAGGTGGTGAAAAACTGTTTTTT.

In its sample, this clonotype was seen many times. This chain joins TRBV12-3 or TRBV12-4 and TRBJ2-5, with 7 positions matching TRBD1. The CDR3 sequence is 15 residues long. After removal of 3 bases from V and 5 bases from J, the junction contained 9 bases not matched to a gene. CDR3 DNA: TGTGCCAGCAGTTTTGCCCGACAGGGTTGGGAGACCCAGTACTTC. It specifies CASSFARQGWETQYF.

This sequence joins TRBV9 and TRBJ2-3; TRBD2 agrees at 16 bases. Germline V gene data show CDR1 as SGDLS and CDR2 as YYNGEE. The CDR3 consists of 18 residues. V lost 3 bases to trimming and J lost 7 bases; unmatched junction nucleotides: 11. The CDR3 spells CASSATGTSGGAGNTQYF. The CDR3 DNA follows: TGTGCCAGCAGCGCCACCGGGACTAGCGGGGGGGCCGGGAATACGCAGTATTTT.

At least ten counts were recorded for this clonotype. V usage is TRBV7-3 and J usage is TRBJ1-2, with a weak D call TRBD1 (6 bases). V was pared by 1 base and J by 2 bases, with 11 bases between. The CDR3 has 15 amino acids. The germline CDR1 and CDR2 sequences are SGHTA and FQGTGA. The CDR3 sequence: CASSLIGGVNYGYTF. The CDR3 nucleotides are TGTGCCAGCAGCTTAATAGGGGGAGTCAACTATGGCTACACCTTC.

The genes are TRBV6-2 or TRBV6-3 and TRBJ2-2; 9 nucleotides line up with TRBD1. Losses at the gene ends were 2 bases for V and 0 bases for J; bases not matched to a gene: 4. Germline CDR1 is MNHEY and CDR2 is SVGEGT. There are 17 residues in the CDR3. CDR3 region: CASSYLGQGTNTGELFF. The CDR3 nucleotides are TGTGCCAGCAGTTACCTCGGACAGGGGACGAACACCGGGGAGCTGTTTTTT.

This clonotype was seen ten or more times. V and J are TRBV7-9 and TRBJ1-1; D not resolved. From germline, CDR1 is SEHNR and CDR2 FQNEAQ (reference sequence). The CDR3 loop spans 14 amino acids. The V and J ends lost 5 bases and 11 bases respectively, with 21 bases between them. DNA for the CDR3: TGTGCCAGCAGCACGGCGGCGATTACTTCGGAGGCTTTCTTT. Its protein is CASSTAAITSEAFF.

This clonotype was found many times. The chain joins TRBV12-3 or TRBV12-4 to TRBJ2-5; D is undetermined. V shed 6 bases and J shed 3 bases, with 8 bases lying between them. There are 12 residues in the CDR3. The CDR3 DNA sequence: TGTGCCAGCAGCTTAACAGAAGAGACCCAGTACTTC. This gives the protein CASSLTEETQYF.

This clonotype has a count of ten or more. The chain joins TRBV7-8 to TRBJ1-5, with TRBD1 as a possible D gene (5 bases). Per germline, CDR1 SGHVS and CDR2 FQNEAQ. Trimming removed 5 bases at V and 4 bases at J, with 18 bases between. The CDR3 length is 16 residues. For the CDR3, the DNA is TGTGCCAGCAGCCAGCACTGGGGGGGGAAGAATCAGCCCCAGCATTTT. It specifies CASSQHWGGKNQPQHF.